The 27 T cell receptor beta chains below come from one sample, sequenced in a study of blood T cell repertoires in COVID-19. Here immunoSEQ multiplex PCR was the method, and the copy in TCRdb shows in-frame clones only, minus some. The sample contains some 78,000 clones, 80% to 90% of which appear only once. Material for sequencing was peripheral blood. The receptors were sampled from a middle-aged man with active or convalescent COVID-19.

The chain is built from TRBV12-5 and TRBJ1-3, with 7 nucleotides matching TRBD1. Germline CDR1 LGHNT, CDR2 FRNRAP. This CDR3 has 17 amino acids. V lost 4 bases to trimming and J lost 0 bases; unmatched junction nucleotides: 9. The CDR3 protein is CASGSHKGASSGNTIYF. CDR3 nucleotides: TGTGCTAGTGGTTCCCATAAGGGGGCCAGCTCTGGAAACACCATATATTTT.

About this clone itself: Different DNA sequences within this sample yield the same CDR3. This chain uses TRBV18 with TRBJ2-1; 9 bases agree with TRBD1. Germline trimming cut 3 bases from V and 7 bases from J; bases unmatched to any gene: 4. From germline, CDR1 is KGHSH and CDR2 LQKENI. The length of the CDR3 is 14 residues. The CDR3 coding sequence is TGTGCCAGCTCACCCGGGACAGGGAGGAATGAGCAGTTCTTC. Translated, it gives CASSPGTGRNEQFF.

This clone was recorded only once. V is TRBV5-6 and J is TRBJ2-7, with 8 bases identical to TRBD1. Germline V gene sequence: CDR1 SGHDT, CDR2 YYEEEE. The V and J ends lost 1 base and 5 bases, in that order; junction bases with no gene match: 5. The CDR3 runs to 14 residues. For the CDR3, the DNA is TGTGCCAGCAGCTTGATCCAGGGGGCGGACGAGCAGTACTTC. The encoded protein is CASSLIQGADEQYF.

J is TRBJ1-1 and V is TRBV6-5; TRBD1 agrees at 7 bases. This CDR3 is built from 16 residues. Looked up from germline, CDR1 is MNHEY and CDR2 is SVGAGI. Trimming cost V 2 bases and J 0 bases; bases outside gene matches: 6. The DNA for the CDR3 is TGTGCCAGCAGTTACCCGACGGGACAGATGAACACTGAAGCTTTCTTT. Its translation: CASSYPTGQMNTEAFF.

This clone was seen a single time. The chain recombines TRBV2 with TRBJ2-5; 12 positions match TRBD2. J lost 3 bases, V lost 7 bases, and 3 bases had no gene match. The CDR3 runs 14 residues. Germline assignment: CDR1 SNHLY and CDR2 FYNNEI. This chain's CDR3 is CASMTSGGKETQYF. The CDR3, as DNA: TGTGCCAGCATGACTAGCGGGGGAAAAGAGACCCAGTACTTC.

This sequence joins TRBV7-6 and TRBJ2-7, with 8 nucleotides matching TRBD1. V dropped 4 bases and J dropped 0; count of bases not matched to a gene: 5. CDR1 and CDR2 (germline): SGHVS, FNYEAQ. The CDR3 extends over 15 amino acids. The CDR3 DNA is TGTGCCAGCAGCTCGTTACAGGGGGACTCCTACGAGCAGTACTTC. It is translated as CASSSLQGDSYEQYF. Full variable domain (missing parts from reference TRBV7-6 and TRBJ2-7): GAGVSQSPRYKVTKRGQDVALRCDPISGHVSLYWYRQALGQGPEFLTYFNYEAQQDKSGLPNDRFSAERPEGSISTLTIQRTEQRDSAMYRCASSSLQGDSYEQYFGPGTRLTVT.

CDR3 nucleotides: TGTGCCACCAGCAGAGAAAGACAGGGTAGCTACACCTTC. The encoded protein is CATSRERQGSYTF. The chain has TRBV15 and TRBJ1-2; TRBD1 matches 7 bases. Germline V gene sequence: CDR1 LNHNV, CDR2 YYDKDF (reference sequence). J was trimmed by 9 bases and V by 0 bases; bases with no gene match: 4. This CDR3 has 13 residues.

This clone was seen a single time. The V gene is TRBV24-1, the J gene TRBJ2-5; 8 positions agree with TRBD2. V lost 12 bases, J lost 4 bases, and 6 bases stayed unmatched. The V gene's germline CDR1 is KGHDR and CDR2 SFDVKD. The CDR3 runs to 12 residues. This CDR3 is CALGGGGETQYF. CDR3 sequence (DNA): TGTGCCCTCGGGGGGGGAGGAGAGACCCAGTACTTC.

The chain recombines TRBV3-1 (or the pseudogene TRBV3-2) with TRBJ1-4; maybe TRBD1 (5 bases). Trimming took 1 base from V and 8 from J, leaving 14 bases between them. This CDR3 is built from 15 residues. The germline CDR1 and CDR2 sequences are LGHDT and YNNKEL (reference sequence). The DNA of the CDR3 is TGTGCCAGCAGCCAAGGGGGGGGGTCTCCGGAAAAACTGTTTTTT. This sequence encodes CASSQGGGSPEKLFF.

The rearrangement joins TRBV29-1 to TRBJ1-1; TRBD1 matches at 9 bases. The CDR3 loop spans 13 amino acids. With 1 base clipped from V and 4 bases from J, the junction kept 1 base outside the gene matches. In germline, CDR1 is SQVTM, CDR2 ANQGSEA. Written as DNA, the CDR3 is TGCAGCGTTGAAGGGACAGGGGCCACTGAAGCTTTCTTT. It yields the protein CSVEGTGATEAFF.

The chain carries TRBV10-1 and TRBJ2-5; the D gene is possibly TRBD1 (6 bases). From germline, CDR1 is WNHNN and CDR2 SYGVQD (reference sequence). The CDR3 contains 15 residues. Trimming cost V 6 bases and J 1 base, with 15 bases left between them. The CDR3 protein is CASSPRQDRQETQYF. The CDR3 DNA sequence: TGCGCCAGCAGCCCCAGACAGGATCGCCAAGAGACCCAGTACTTC.

This clone appeared once. The chain recombines TRBV14 with TRBJ2-7, with TRBD1 identical over 7 bases. After removal of 0 bases from V and 0 bases from J, the junction contained 14 bases not matched to a gene. Germline loops: CDR1 SGHDN, CDR2 FVKESK. The CDR3 contains 19 residues. CDR3 in DNA: TGTGCCAGCAGCCAAGACCCCCGACAGGGTAAGACTATCTCCTACGAGCAGTACTTC. Its translation: CASSQDPRQGKTISYEQYF.

The V gene is TRBV4-3, the J gene TRBJ1-3; D gene unclear. Germline V gene sequence: CDR1 LGHNA, CDR2 YSLEER. CDR3 length: 16 amino acids. Trimming cost V 0 bases and J 7 bases, with 16 bases left between them. This CDR3 is CASSQEIGFIVNTIYF. The CDR3 DNA sequence: TGCGCCAGCAGCCAAGAAATCGGGTTTATTGTCAACACCATATATTTT.

V is TRBV5-1 and J is TRBJ2-2, with a tentative D call TRBD1 (6 bases). From germline, CDR1 is SGHRS and CDR2 YFSETQ. The length of the CDR3 is 13 residues. Trimming removed 6 bases at V and 5 bases at J, with 11 bases between. CDR3 nucleotide sequence: TGCGCCAGCACAGGGGTCCGAACCGGGGAGCTGTTTTTT. This encodes CASTGVRTGELFF.

The V call is TRBV5-6, the J call TRBJ2-1; D is possibly TRBD2 (5 bases). The CDR3 is 18 residues long. Trimming pared 0 bases from V and 1 base from J, leaving 17 bases between. Looked up from germline, CDR1 is SGHDT and CDR2 is YYEEEE. The CDR3 DNA reads TGTGCCAGCAGCTTGGCCCTGATCGGGGATTGGTCCTACAATGAGCAGTTCTTC. It yields the protein CASSLALIGDWSYNEQFF.

The V gene is TRBV19, the J gene TRBJ1-4; 7 positions match TRBD1. The CDR3 contains 15 residues. The germline CDR1 and CDR2 sequences are LNHDA and SQIVND (reference sequence). After removal of 1 base from V and 8 bases from J, the junction contained 7 bases not matched to a gene. CDR3 DNA: TGTGCCAGTAGTATAGGACGTACGGACAGGGAAAAACTGTTTTTT. This gives the protein CASSIGRTDREKLFF. Full variable domain (missing parts from reference TRBV19 and TRBJ1-4): DGGITQSPKYLFRKEGQNVTLSCEQNLNHDAMYWYRQDPGQGLRLIYYSQIVNDFQKGDIAEGYSVSREKKESFPLTVTSAQKNPTAFYLCASSIGRTDREKLFFGSGTQLSVL.

This chain joins TRBV28 and TRBJ2-1; 8 nucleotides agree with TRBD2. The CDR3 covers 15 residues. V shed 3 bases, J shed 9 bases, and the junction held 10 bases outside the gene matches. Germline-derived CDR1 and CDR2 are MDHEN and SYDVKM. CDR3 sequence (DNA): TGTGCCAGCAGTTTGATAGGACTAGCTTCGATTGAGCAGTTCTTC. The encoded protein is CASSLIGLASIEQFF.

This clone appeared a single time. This rearrangement joins TRBV5-1 to TRBJ2-2, with TRBD2 identical over 8 bases. Germline V lookup: CDR1 SGHRS, CDR2 YFSETQ. J was trimmed by 0 bases and V by 0 bases; bases with no gene match: 4. The CDR3 runs 17 residues. CDR3 nucleotides: TGCGCCAGCAGCTTGGCGACTAGCGCTTCGAACACCGGGGAGCTGTTTTTT. Translation gives CASSLATSASNTGELFF.

This chain joins TRBV6-6 and TRBJ1-4; 11 bases agree with TRBD1. V was clipped by 6 bases and J by 0 bases; unmatched bases: 15. The CDR3 runs 20 residues. The V gene's germline CDR1 is MNHNY and CDR2 SVGAGI (reference sequence). CDR3 in amino acids: CASSYGTGTGGLSTNEKLFF. CDR3 bases: TGTGCCAGCAGCTACGGGACCGGGACAGGGGGTTTATCAACTAATGAAAAACTGTTTTTT.

This clone was counted between two and nine times. The rearrangement uses TRBV18 and TRBJ2-7, with a possible D match to TRBD2 (5 bases). This CDR3 is built from 15 residues. V shed 0 bases and J shed 2 bases, with 11 bases lying between them. From germline, CDR1 is KGHSH and CDR2 LQKENI. The CDR3 DNA is TGTGCCAGCTCACCACCTTTGCCGGGGACCTACGAGCAGTACTTC. Its translation is CASSPPLPGTYEQYF.

The V gene is TRBV6-5, the J gene TRBJ1-1; 9 bases match TRBD1. This CDR3 spans 13 amino acids. CDR1 and CDR2 from the germline V gene are MNHEY and SVGAGI. V lost 7 bases, J lost 7 bases, and 7 bases stayed unmatched. The DNA for the CDR3 is TGTGCCAGCACTCGGGACAGGGTCAATGAAGCTTTCTTT. Amino acids: CASTRDRVNEAFF.

The chain couples TRBV28 to TRBJ2-7, with 12 bases matching TRBD1. This CDR3 has 15 residues. Germline V gene sequence: CDR1 MDHEN, CDR2 SYDVKM. Losses at the gene ends were 4 bases for V and 5 bases for J; bases not matched to a gene: 6. As DNA, the CDR3 is TGTGCCAGCAGTTCAACCGGGACAGGGGGCGACGAGCAGTACTTC. This sequence encodes CASSSTGTGGDEQYF.

The chain combines TRBV19 with TRBJ2-3; the match to TRBD2 covers 12 bases. The germline V gene encodes CDR1 LNHDA and CDR2 SQIVND (reference sequence). The V and J ends lost 7 bases and 3 bases, in that order; junction bases with no gene match: 5. CDR3 length: 15 residues. Here the CDR3 reads CASNQGLAGTDTQYF. The DNA of the CDR3 is TGTGCCAGTAATCAAGGACTAGCGGGAACAGATACGCAGTATTTT.

V and J are TRBV12-1 and TRBJ1-2. TRBV12-1 is marked as a pseudogene. CDR3 size: 16 residues. The CDR3 nucleotides are TGTGCCAGCAGCTTTGTGGGGCGTGGAGGGAACTATGGCTACACCTTC. Residues: CASSFVGRGGNYGYTF.

The chain recombines TRBV4-3 with TRBJ2-3, with a possible D match to TRBD1 (6 bases). CDR1 and CDR2 from the germline V gene are LGHNA and YSLEER. V was shortened by 4 bases and J by 5 bases, with 13 bases between the two germline ends. This CDR3 spans 14 amino acids. This chain's CDR3 is CASSRDTALDTQYF. As DNA, the CDR3 is TGCGCCAGCAGCCGGGACACGGCATTAGATACGCAGTATTTT.

The chain couples TRBV15 to TRBJ1-4; no clear D gene. The V and J ends lost 9 bases and 6 bases respectively, with 14 bases between them. In germline, CDR1 is LNHNV, CDR2 YYDKDF (reference sequence). CDR3 length: 13 amino acids. CDR3 sequence reads: CATCSAGYEKLFF. The CDR3 DNA reads as TGTGCCACTTGCTCCGCCGGGTATGAAAAACTGTTTTTT. The variable domain in full, completed from reference TRBV15 and TRBJ1-4, reads DAMVIQNPRYQVTQFGKPVTLSCSQTLNHNVMYWYQQKSSQAPKLLFHYYDKDFNNEADTPDNFQSRRPNTSFCFLDIRSPGLGDTAMYLCATCSAGYEKLFFGSGTQLSVL.

V is TRBV19 and J is TRBJ1-1, with 7 bases lining up with TRBD1. CDR1 and CDR2 from the germline V gene are LNHDA and SQIVND (reference sequence). This CDR3 is built from 14 residues. V was pared by 6 bases and J by 2 bases, with 6 bases of the junction left unmatched. The CDR3 DNA follows: TGTGCCAGTAGCGAAGGGGGCAGAAACACTGAAGCTTTCTTT. Translation: CASSEGGRNTEAFF.